This paragraph covers one T cell receptor beta chain sequence. Its antigen is as yet unknown. This sample is drawn from a study of cytomegalovirus exposure and HLA in healthy donors. Across the study: A prior analysis found 117 million unique TCR beta sequences from around 180 million T cells. Study-level points and caveats: More clonal expansion characterized HLA-associated TCR beta chains than equally common others in a later analysis. The authors later found TCR association rates varying by HLA locus, with DRB1 most and HLA-C fewest.

60 Vbeta and 13 Jbeta primers were used in PCR. In the original workflow: Later work found around 80 million unique TCR beta chains, with 9 million to 13 million shared. Clones were read by immunoSEQ multiplex PCR, and TCRdb kept only the in-frame ones, dropping some. V, J and clone size reflect that table, while D and trimming were determined from the DNA. The sample contains 130,000 to 150,000 clones, 79% of which appear only once. V was clipped by 6 bases and J by 6 bases, with 11 bases between them. The CDR3 covers 12 residues. Germline CDR1 reads MNHNS; CDR2 reads SASEGT. The chain couples TRBV6-1 to TRBJ1-1; D remains ambiguous. Material: PBMCs. The origin of this receptor is a woman in her 40s in good health and CMV-seropositive. The CDR3 nucleotides read TGTGCCAGCAGAGGAGGGATTCCTGAAGCTTTCTTT. Its protein product is CASRGGIPEAFF.